These 10 T cell receptor beta chains originate from one sample sequenced in a study of PD-1 blockade in mismatch repair-deficient tumors. The repertoire was sequenced with immunoSEQ multiplex PCR; TCRdb's copy has only in-frame clones and lacks some. The table records under 85,000 clones, 60% to 80% of them present only once. The sequences come from peripheral blood, collected 2 weeks after starting pembrolizumab. The receptors come from an adult with mismatch repair-deficient cancer.

The rearrangement uses TRBV9 and TRBJ2-3; 8 bases agree with TRBD2. CDR3 size: 17 residues. Trimming removed 2 bases from V and 2 bases from J; junction bases left unmatched: 10. Germline CDR1 SGDLS, CDR2 YYNGEE. CDR3 in DNA: TGTGCCAGCAGCGTCAGAGGGGCTAGCGGGTCCACAGATACGCAGTATTTT. It translates to CASSVRGASGSTDTQYF.

The chain recombines TRBV30 with TRBJ2-5; D uncertain. CDR3 size: 12 residues. Germline V CDR1 and CDR2: GTSNPN, SVGIG (reference sequence). V gave up 0 bases and J gave up 4 bases, with 6 bases separating them. CDR3 in DNA: TGTGCCTGGAGTGTTTCGGGAGAGACCCAGTACTTC. Residues: CAWSVSGETQYF.

The chain has TRBV7-9 and TRBJ2-6; the D is unclear. The CDR3 extends over 11 amino acids. CDR1 is SEHNR and CDR2 is FQNEAQ in the germline V gene (reference sequence). Trimming stripped 3 bases from V and 11 bases from J, with 5 bases between. CDR3 in amino acids: CASSFKHVLTF. The CDR3 DNA follows: TGTGCCAGCAGCTTTAAGCACGTCCTGACTTTC.

The chain's CDR3 is CASSGGSGLAGRTQYF. CDR3 DNA: TGTGCCAGCAGTGGAGGGTCGGGACTAGCGGGCCGTACGCAGTATTTT. The rearrangement uses TRBV2 and TRBJ2-3; TRBD2 agrees at 12 bases. CDR1 is SNHLY, CDR2 FYNNEI, per germline. The CDR3 is made up of 16 amino acids. The J segment lost 8 bases and the V segment lost 4 bases, leaving 10 bases of the junction unmatched.

The chain joins TRBV27 to TRBJ2-1, with a tentative D call TRBD2 (5 bases). CDR1 and CDR2 (germline): MNHEY, SMNVEV (reference sequence). The CDR3 covers 13 residues. Trimming pared 6 bases from V and 2 bases from J, leaving 8 bases between. This chain's CDR3 is CASSLGAYNEQFF. The CDR3 DNA follows: TGTGCCAGCAGCCTCGGGGCCTACAATGAGCAGTTCTTC.

The chain has TRBV6-4 and TRBJ1-5; TRBD1 aligns across 8 bases. The germline V gene encodes CDR1 MRHNA and CDR2 SNTAGT. V trimming: 6 bases; J trimming: 7 bases; junction bases outside the gene matches: 5. This CDR3 region has 13 residues. The CDR3 here is CASSLTGDQPQHF. The CDR3 nucleotides read TGTGCCAGCAGCTTGACAGGGGACCAGCCCCAGCATTTT.

This clone came up a few times. V usage is TRBV7-6 and J usage is TRBJ2-1, with 11 nucleotides matching TRBD2. Germline assignment: CDR1 SGHVS and CDR2 FNYEAQ. CDR3 length: 16 amino acids. With V trimmed by 4 bases and J by 3 bases, 5 bases remained unmatched. For the CDR3, the DNA is TGTGCCAGCAGCTCCAGGGGACTAGCGGTCTACAATGAGCAGTTCTTC. Its translation is CASSSRGLAVYNEQFF.

This clone came up a few times. CDR3 residues: CASRSLEALGYGYTF. The CDR3 DNA follows: TGTGCCAGCCGCAGTTTAGAGGCCCTAGGGTATGGCTACACCTTC. The chain employs TRBV19 and TRBJ1-2; D is undetermined. The germline gives CDR1 LNHDA, CDR2 SQIVND (reference sequence). The CDR3 is made up of 15 amino acids. The germline V and J ends were trimmed by 9 bases and 5 bases, with 22 bases remaining between them.

V usage is TRBV6-1 and J usage is TRBJ2-7; D unclear. This CDR3 region has 15 residues. Looked up from germline, CDR1 is MNHNS and CDR2 is SASEGT. Trimming took 2 bases from V and 4 from J, leaving 15 bases between them. The CDR3 bases are TGTGCCAGCAGTGAAAGGGCAGCCTTCGGTTACGAGCAGTACTTC. Translation: CASSERAAFGYEQYF.

This clone was counted between two and nine times. The chain uses TRBV5-8 and TRBJ1-3; a weak D match, TRBD1 (5 bases). The CDR3 runs 13 residues. In germline, CDR1 is SGHTS, CDR2 YDEGEE. The V and J ends lost 2 bases and 3 bases respectively, with 6 bases between them. The CDR3 spells CASSFRGGNTIYF. The CDR3 DNA sequence: TGTGCCAGCAGCTTTAGGGGTGGAAACACCATATATTTT.